One and the same sample provided the 28 T cell receptor beta chains below, sequenced in a study of blood T cell repertoires in COVID-19. TCRdb's table, derived via immunoSEQ multiplex PCR, lists solely in-frame clones and lacks some. The table includes fewer than 250,000 clones, approximately 80% detected once. Sequenced: PBMCs or T cells enriched from blood (not recorded which). Receptors originate from a man between 60 and 70 years old who had recovered from COVID-19.

V gene TRBV19 combines with J gene TRBJ2-1; TRBD2 might be the D (7 bases). Trimming removed 4 bases from V and 3 bases from J, with 10 bases in between. This CDR3 comprises 14 residues. Looked up from germline, CDR1 is LNHDA and CDR2 is SQIVND (reference sequence). The CDR3 sequence is CASSRGGLYNEQFF. The CDR3 region has the DNA TGTGCCAGTAGTAGGGGGGGCCTCTACAATGAGCAGTTCTTC.

The rearrangement joins TRBV5-1 to TRBJ2-4, with D unclear. V gave up 4 bases and J gave up 3 bases, with 17 bases separating them. Germline assignment: CDR1 SGHRS and CDR2 YFSETQ. The CDR3 is 16 residues long. CDR3 sequence: CASSKSDPGSKNIQYF. CDR3 nucleotides: TGCGCCAGCAGCAAGAGTGACCCAGGTAGCAAAAACATTCAGTACTTC.

This clone was observed a handful of times. V is TRBV19 and J is TRBJ2-2, with D tentatively TRBD2 (6 bases). The V end lost 3 bases, the J end lost 7 bases, and 9 bases lay between the germline ends. The CDR3 has 13 residues. Looked up from germline, CDR1 is LNHDA and CDR2 is SQIVND (reference sequence). The CDR3 region has the DNA TGTGCCAGTAGTATCGTGGGGGGCGGGGAGCTGTTTTTT. Translated, it gives CASSIVGGGELFF.

This clone was found a few times. The CDR3 here is CASSLGRQALHF. DNA for the CDR3: TGTGCCAGCAGTTTAGGGAGACAGGCCCTGCATTTT. This rearrangement joins TRBV27 to TRBJ1-5; maybe TRBD1 (6 bases). V dropped 2 bases and J dropped 15 bases, with 14 bases sitting between them. This CDR3 has 12 residues. The germline V gene has CDR1 MNHEY and CDR2 SMNVEV (reference sequence).

The rearrangement links TRBV13 to TRBJ1-1; TRBD1 aligns across 7 bases. The CDR3 contains 14 residues. With V trimmed by 4 bases and J by 1 base, 3 bases remained unmatched. The germline CDR1 and CDR2 sequences are PRHDT and FYEKMQ (reference sequence). For the CDR3, the DNA is TGTGCCAGCAGCTCGACAGGGACGAACACTGAAGCTTTCTTT. Its protein product is CASSSTGTNTEAFF. The full variable domain, completed using reference TRBV13 and TRBJ1-1, is AAGVIQSPRHLIKEKRETATLKCYPIPRHDTVYWYQQGPGQDPQFLISFYEKMQSDKGSIPDRFSAQQFSDYHSELNMSSLELGDSALYFCASSSTGTNTEAFFGQGTRLTVV.

This clone was seen a handful of times. The chain joins TRBV5-1 to TRBJ1-6, with D possibly matching TRBD1 (5 bases). Trimming took 5 bases from V and 7 from J, leaving 13 bases between them. The V gene's germline CDR1 is SGHRS and CDR2 YFSETQ. The CDR3 runs 14 residues. CDR3 loop: CASRPGGSNSPLHF. The CDR3 DNA reads as TGCGCCAGCAGGCCGGGGGGAAGCAATTCACCCCTCCACTTT.

The J gene is TRBJ2-3, the V gene TRBV11-3, with a weak D call TRBD2 (6 bases). CDR3 length equals 16 residues. V was pared by 1 base and J by 0 bases, with 11 bases between. Germline assignment: CDR1 SGHNT and CDR2 YENEEA. CDR3 amino acids: CASSLAGDQSTDTQYF. The CDR3 region has the DNA TGTGCCAGCAGCTTAGCGGGAGATCAGAGCACAGATACGCAGTATTTT.

J is TRBJ2-7 and V is TRBV19; unclear D gene. Deletions cut 4 bases from V and 6 bases from J, with 7 bases between. CDR1 is LNHDA and CDR2 is SQIVND in the germline V gene (reference sequence). The CDR3 is 11 amino acids. The CDR3 region has the DNA TGTGCCAGTAGTAACTCAGGCGAGCAGTACTTC. Translated: CASSNSGEQYF.

The rearrangement uses TRBV15 and TRBJ1-2; 9 bases map to TRBD1. This CDR3 contains 16 residues. V lost 1 base, J lost 3 bases, and 6 bases stayed unmatched. CDR1 LNHNV and CDR2 YYDKDF come from the germline V gene (reference sequence). CDR3 bases: TGTGCCACCAGCAGAGGGAAGGACAGGGGAGACTATGGCTACACCTTC. Translating gives CATSRGKDRGDYGYTF.

Details on this clone: The junction and the germline gene differ at one end; a read error may be behind it. This rearrangement joins TRBV11-3 to TRBJ2-6; D is ambiguous. The CDR3 runs 15 residues. Germline V gene data show CDR1 as SGHNT and CDR2 as YENEEA. This chain's CDR3 is CASSLEQAGANVLTF. DNA of the CDR3: TGTGCCAGCAGCCTAGAGCAGGCCGGGGCCAACGTCCTGACTTTC.

This chain links TRBV15 with TRBJ1-2; D uncertain. Germline V gene lookup returns CDR1 LNHNV and CDR2 YYDKDF (reference sequence). V lost 0 bases to trimming and J lost 0 bases, with 8 bases between them. The CDR3 is made up of 15 amino acids. The CDR3 loop is CATSRDTEANYGYTF. In nucleotides, the CDR3 is TGTGCCACCAGCAGAGACACAGAAGCTAACTATGGCTACACCTTC.

The chain joins TRBV9 to TRBJ1-1, with TRBD1 identical over 7 bases. The germline V gene encodes CDR1 SGDLS and CDR2 YYNGEE. The CDR3 extends over 14 amino acids. The ends lost 0 bases at V and 4 bases at J; junction bases unmatched: 3. CDR3 nucleotides: TGTGCCAGCAGCGTAGGGACAGGAAGCACTGAAGCTTTCTTT. Encoded protein: CASSVGTGSTEAFF.

The chain combines TRBV20-1 with TRBJ2-5, with D perhaps matching TRBD2 (5 bases). The V and J ends lost 3 bases and 0 bases respectively, with 17 bases between them. This CDR3 spans 16 amino acids. Germline CDR1 is DFQATT and CDR2 is SNEGSKA (reference sequence). The CDR3 loop reads CSASSRTGNHQETQYF. Written as DNA, the CDR3 is TGCAGTGCTAGTTCCCGAACGGGGAACCACCAAGAGACCCAGTACTTC.

The chain's CDR3 is CASSPVRGAPGGYTF. The CDR3, as DNA: TGTGCCAGCAGCCCCGTCCGGGGGGCCCCGGGGGGCTACACCTTC. V gene TRBV3-1 (or the pseudogene TRBV3-2) combines with J gene TRBJ1-2; tentatively, D is TRBD1 (6 bases). CDR1 and CDR2 (germline): LGHDT, YNNKEL (reference sequence). V was trimmed by 4 bases and J by 8 bases, leaving 20 bases between them. CDR3 length: 15 residues.

The rearrangement links TRBV7-9 to TRBJ1-1; D is possibly TRBD1 (6 bases). V was clipped by 6 bases and J by 9 bases, with 26 bases between them. The CDR3 sequence is 16 residues long. Germline V CDR1 and CDR2: SEHNR, FQNEAQ (reference sequence). The chain's CDR3 is CASSTSSGGRPLKAFF. The DNA of the CDR3 is TGTGCCAGCAGTACCAGCTCTGGGGGCAGACCCTTGAAAGCTTTCTTT.

This sequence joins TRBV4-2 and TRBJ2-7; 7 bases line up with TRBD2. V was clipped by 1 base and J by 0 bases; unmatched bases: 6. Germline assignment: CDR1 LGHNA and CDR2 YNFKEQ. This CDR3 is 16 amino acids long. The CDR3: CASSQVGRGSSYEQYF. CDR3 DNA: TGTGCCAGCAGCCAAGTTGGGCGGGGGAGCTCCTACGAGCAGTACTTC.

V usage is TRBV7-6 and J usage is TRBJ1-1; D call uncertain. The CDR3 length is 15 residues. The ends were cut back, 0 bases at V and 1 base at J, with 9 bases in the middle. Germline CDR1 SGHVS, CDR2 FNYEAQ. CDR3 nucleotides: TGTGCCAGCAGCTTAGCGGGCAGAGAGAACACTGAAGCTTTCTTT. It translates to CASSLAGRENTEAFF.

This chain uses TRBV6-5 with TRBJ1-2; 7 bases are shared with TRBD1. The CDR3 has 16 amino acids. V lost 4 bases to trimming and J lost 8 bases; unmatched junction nucleotides: 16. Germline CDR1 is MNHEY and CDR2 is SVGAGI. The CDR3 protein is CASSWLPNRGWDGYTF. DNA for the CDR3: TGTGCCAGCAGTTGGTTGCCCAACAGGGGCTGGGACGGCTACACCTTC.

This clone is a singleton in its sample. V is TRBV5-1 and J is TRBJ2-3; TRBD2 matches at 7 bases. The junction had 7 bases not matched to a gene; V was cut back by 0 bases and J by 6 bases. CDR1 is SGHRS, CDR2 YFSETQ, per germline. CDR3 length equals 15 residues. CDR3 residues: CASSLDQRGWDTQYF. CDR3 coding DNA: TGCGCCAGCAGCTTGGACCAGCGGGGCTGGGATACGCAGTATTTT.

The V gene is TRBV10-1, the J gene TRBJ1-2, with 8 bases matching TRBD1. The V and J ends lost 3 bases and 3 bases, in that order; junction bases with no gene match: 15. The CDR3 loop spans 18 amino acids. The germline V gene encodes CDR1 WNHNN and CDR2 SYGVQD (reference sequence). The CDR3 DNA follows: TGCGCCAGCAGTGACTTGTTGGGACAGGTTAAGGGACACTATGGCTACACCTTC. Translation: CASSDLLGQVKGHYGYTF.

This chain uses TRBV9 with TRBJ2-5, with 9 nucleotides matching TRBD2. Germline CDR1 SGDLS, CDR2 YYNGEE. The ends lost 2 bases at V and 0 bases at J; junction bases unmatched: 5. The CDR3 totals 16 residues. CDR3 in amino acids: CASSVSGGLYQETQYF. Here the CDR3 DNA reads TGTGCCAGCAGCGTCAGCGGGGGGCTGTACCAAGAGACCCAGTACTTC.

The chain carries TRBV29-1 and TRBJ1-2, with D possibly being TRBD1 (5 bases). This CDR3 has 12 amino acids. V was trimmed by 7 bases and J by 3 bases, leaving 12 bases between them. Germline CDR1 and CDR2: SQVTM and ANQGSEA. CDR3 amino acids: CSALGGDYGYTF. The CDR3 bases are TGCAGCGCCCTCGGGGGGGACTATGGCTACACCTTC.

CDR3 residues: CASSSPGLAVHNEQFF. For the CDR3, the DNA is TGTGCCAGCAGCTCCCCGGGACTAGCGGTCCACAATGAGCAGTTCTTC. V and J are TRBV11-2 and TRBJ2-1; 11 bases fit TRBD2. The CDR3 contains 16 residues. Germline CDR1 and CDR2: SGHAT and FQNNGV. After removal of 4 bases from V and 5 bases from J, the junction contained 7 bases not matched to a gene.

The CDR3 here is CASSLSSTGTNQPQHF. DNA of the CDR3: TGTGCCAGCAGTTTATCCTCTACAGGGACAAATCAGCCCCAGCATTTT. The chain has TRBV27 and TRBJ1-5, with D tentatively TRBD1 (6 bases). CDR1 and CDR2 (germline): MNHEY, SMNVEV (reference sequence). The CDR3 has 16 residues. V lost 0 bases to trimming and J lost 4 bases, with 13 bases between them.

The chain recombines TRBV19 with TRBJ2-5; 10 bases line up with TRBD2. This CDR3 is built from 15 residues. V trimming: 5 bases; J trimming: 4 bases; junction bases outside the gene matches: 7. Germline V gene lookup returns CDR1 LNHDA and CDR2 SQIVND (reference sequence). CDR3 residues: CASSHSGGMGETQYF. CDR3 DNA sequence: TGTGCCAGTAGTCATAGCGGGGGGATGGGAGAGACCCAGTACTTC.

The V call is TRBV10-3, the J call TRBJ1-2, with 7 nucleotides matching TRBD1. This CDR3 region has 15 residues. Looked up from germline, CDR1 is ENHRY and CDR2 is SYGVKD. The V and J ends lost 7 bases and 3 bases, in that order; junction bases with no gene match: 11. CDR3 protein: CAITASGQGDYGYTF. CDR3 nucleotides: TGTGCCATCACCGCCAGTGGCCAGGGGGACTATGGCTACACCTTC.

Here the CDR3 DNA reads TGTGCCAGCAGCAAACAGGGGCTCTACAATGAGCAGTTCTTC. Translated: CASSKQGLYNEQFF. The gene calls are TRBV13 and TRBJ2-1; TRBD1 aligns across 7 bases. Germline V gene data show CDR1 as PRHDT and CDR2 as FYEKMQ (reference sequence). The CDR3 sequence is 14 residues long. The V gene end was trimmed by 5 bases and the J gene end by 3 bases; junction bases not matched to a gene: 4.

There are a few counts of this clone. The V call is TRBV14, the J call TRBJ1-1, with D possibly TRBD1 on 6 matching bases. Looked up from germline, CDR1 is SGHDN and CDR2 is FVKESK. V shed 6 bases and J shed 1 base, with 24 bases lying between them. CDR3 length: 18 residues. In DNA form, the CDR3 reads TGTGCCAGCAGTTCGACAGGTCGCTTCGGAGATCCGAACACTGAAGCTTTCTTT. Encoded protein: CASSSTGRFGDPNTEAFF.